This T cell receptor beta chain was documented in a study of early T cells in non-severe SARS-CoV-2 infection. Study details: It was bulk RNA from unsorted whole blood that was sequenced, and the chains were unpaired.

Study observations and caveats: In VDJdb matching, anti-spike CD8 responses were favored while private and CD4 specificities went missing.

This CDR3 comprises 11 residues. Per germline, CDR1 SGHTA and CDR2 FQGNSA. V gave up 3 bases and J gave up 2 bases, with 1 base separating them. Attachment of unique molecular identifiers was made to individual cDNA molecules. One entry per CDR3 protein results from TCRdb running MiXCR on the 5' RACE reads. The data contain roughly 34,000 distinct CDR3 sequences, around 4.5% of them seen just once; the ten biggest clones take up more than 5%. There are many counts of this clonotype. Its target is unknown. The sample consisted of whole blood. The source is an adult who was a healthcare worker with PCR-confirmed SARS-CoV-2 infection or an uninfected control (not recorded which). This sequence joins TRBV7-2 and TRBJ2-5; no firm D call. CDR3 sequence (DNA): TGTGCCAGCAGCTTGCAAGAGACCCAGTACTTC. Translated: CASSLQETQYF.